The entry that follows covers one T cell receptor (beta chain) sequence. Antigen: not known. The data are from a study of T-cell memory formation after mild COVID-19. Whole-study context: Clusters were largely donor specific. Regarding the study as a whole: Contracting CD4+ clones lay largely in CM and EM, with CD8+ ones residing in EMRA. Memory sampled before infection contained some responding clones, suggesting cross-reactive memory joined.

Using constant-segment primers, 5'RACE produced TCR alpha and TCR beta cDNA libraries carrying sample barcodes and UMIs. MiXCR, applied by TCRdb to the 5' RACE reads, yields one record per CDR3 protein. The table shows about 270,000 distinct CDR3 sequences, with 16% occurring only once. The sample comprised PBMCs or a T cell subset sorted from them (not recorded which). The source is a young man who had mild COVID-19 (a few samples of this study predate the infection). Cell type and time point are not known.

DNA of the CDR3: TGTGCCAGCAGCTTAGCGGGGGCGGGCTATGGCTACACCTTC. Its protein is CASSLAGAGYGYTF. The V gene is TRBV7-8, the J gene TRBJ1-2; TRBD1 is a possible D gene (6 bases). Per germline, CDR1 SGHVS and CDR2 FQNEAQ. The V end was cut by 0 bases, the J end by 4 bases, with 9 bases between. The CDR3 runs to 14 residues.